Included here is one TCR beta chain sequence, with context. The antigen remains undetermined. Time point described: patch test 1, 2 weeks after DPC sensitization. Specified treatment: therapeutic diphenylcyclopropenone sensitization with weekly scalp DPC. The source of the sample is a study of human T cells and chemical hapten exposure. The CDR3 length is 12 residues. Germline V CDR1 and CDR2: ENHRY, SYGVKD. Trimming cost V 5 bases and J 6 bases; bases outside gene matches: 2. Individual cDNA molecules received unique molecular identifiers in the library. TCRdb reanalysed the RACE reads using MiXCR and keeps one entry per CDR3 protein. This table has 65,000 to 95,000 distinct CDR3 sequences, approximately 12% appearing once. Points from the study as a whole: DPC sensitization produced no change in TCRs with frequency above 1 in 1000.

The rearrangement links TRBV10-3 to TRBJ2-7; TRBD1 matches 9 bases. Sequenced here: whole blood, sampled in connection with sensitization to the hapten diphenylcyclopropenone (DPC). This clonotype originated in a woman in her sixties or seventies with alopecia areata. Some clones in this sample may be carry-over from other donors' samples. CDR3: CAISSQGAEQYF. DNA of the CDR3: TGTGCCATCAGTTCACAGGGGGCCGAGCAGTACTTC.